The 16 T cell receptor beta chains reported below all come from one sample, sequenced in a study of blood T cell repertoires in COVID-19. Method: immunoSEQ multiplex PCR; TCRdb's copy keeps in-frame clones and lacks some. The top ten hold approximately 3.9% of the sample, which has 95,000 to 150,000 clones, about 83% seen once. Source material: PBMCs or T cells enriched from blood (not recorded which). These receptor sequences come from a woman aged 25 to 39 who had recovered from COVID-19.

This clone has only one observation. The gene calls are TRBV30 and TRBJ1-5, with D perhaps matching TRBD1 (6 bases). V gave up 0 bases and J gave up 6 bases, with 15 bases separating them. The germline CDR1 and CDR2 sequences are GTSNPN and SVGIG (reference sequence). The CDR3 length is 15 residues. CDR3 amino acids: CAWSVDQGKGQPQHF. The CDR3 nucleotides read TGTGCCTGGAGTGTAGACCAGGGGAAAGGTCAGCCCCAGCATTTT.

V and J are TRBV19 and TRBJ1-3; possibly TRBD1 for D (6 bases). Deletions cut 2 bases from V and 2 bases from J, with 13 bases between. Germline lookup yields CDR1 LNHDA and CDR2 SQIVND (reference sequence). The CDR3 runs 16 residues. This CDR3 reads CASSITPGTTGNTIYF. For the CDR3, the DNA is TGTGCCAGTAGTATAACCCCCGGGACAACTGGAAACACCATATATTTT. Filled out from reference TRBV19 and TRBJ1-3, the complete variable domain reads DGGITQSPKYLFRKEGQNVTLSCEQNLNHDAMYWYRQDPGQGLRLIYYSQIVNDFQKGDIAEGYSVSREKKESFPLTVTSAQKNPTAFYLCASSITPGTTGNTIYFGEGSWLTVV.

This chain links TRBV6-2 or TRBV6-3 with TRBJ2-1; 9 nucleotides match TRBD2. V was pared by 5 bases and J by 7 bases, with 12 bases of the junction left unmatched. CDR1 and CDR2 (germline): MNHEY, SVGEGT. The CDR3 loop spans 16 amino acids. The CDR3: CASSTSGRIKGNEQFF. In DNA, the CDR3 is TGTGCCAGCAGTACTAGCGGGCGGATCAAAGGGAATGAGCAGTTCTTC.

The chain couples TRBV7-8 to TRBJ2-7; unclear D gene. This CDR3 is 11 amino acids long. Germline V gene data show CDR1 as SGHVS and CDR2 as FQNEAQ. Trimming took 5 bases from V and 4 from J, leaving 6 bases between them. As DNA, the CDR3 is TGTGCCAGCAGCCCGAGTTACGAGCAGTACTTC. This sequence encodes CASSPSYEQYF. The whole variable domain, filled in from reference TRBV7-8 and TRBJ2-7, reads GAGVSQSPRYKVAKRGQDVALRCDPISGHVSLFWYQQALGQGPEFLTYFQNEAQLDKSGLPSDRFFAERPEGSVSTLKIQRTQQEDSAVYLCASSPSYEQYFGPGTRLTVT.

This clone was seen a handful of times. V usage is TRBV6-4 and J usage is TRBJ1-1; 8 positions agree with TRBD1. In germline, CDR1 is MRHNA, CDR2 SNTAGT. There are 14 residues in the CDR3. The V segment lost 8 bases and the J segment 7 bases; nucleotides outside the gene matches: 12. The CDR3 nucleotides are TGTGCCAGCGAATCGACAGGGGCCCTATGTGAAGCTTTCTTT. Protein sequence: CASESTGALCEAFF.

The genes are TRBV6-2 or TRBV6-3 and TRBJ2-1, with 9 bases fitting TRBD2. V lost 2 bases to trimming and J lost 7 bases; unmatched junction nucleotides: 6. Germline V gene sequence: CDR1 MNHEY, CDR2 SVGEGT. CDR3 length: 15 amino acids. The CDR3 coding sequence is TGTGCCAGCAGTTACGCGGGAGGGCCGAGTAATGAGCAGTTCTTC. Its translation is CASSYAGGPSNEQFF.

The rearrangement links TRBV5-5 to TRBJ1-2, with 7 bases that match TRBD1. CDR1 SGHKS and CDR2 YYEKEE come from the germline V gene (reference sequence). After removal of 2 bases from V and 1 base from J, the junction contained 5 bases not matched to a gene. The CDR3 loop spans 15 amino acids. CDR3 bases: TGTGCCAGCAGCTTCGATACAGGGGTTAACTATGGCTACACCTTC. The encoded protein is CASSFDTGVNYGYTF. The complete variable domain, with remaining parts taken from reference TRBV5-5 and TRBJ1-2, reads DAGVTQSPTHLIKTRGQQVTLRCSPISGHKSVSWYQQVLGQGPQFIFQYYEKEERGRGNFPDRFSARQFPNYSSELNVNALLLGDSALYLCASSFDTGVNYGYTFGSGTRLTVV.

This clone came up once. The V gene is TRBV5-1, the J gene TRBJ1-2; D is unresolved. V lost 0 bases to trimming and J lost 7 bases, with 13 bases between them. Germline V lookup: CDR1 SGHRS, CDR2 YFSETQ. CDR3 length equals 14 residues. CDR3: CASSLEGTAAGYTF. CDR3 bases: TGCGCCAGCAGCTTGGAGGGCACAGCGGCTGGCTACACCTTC.

Regarding this clone: The sample has other DNA sequences that encode this CDR3 too. The rearrangement uses TRBV27 and TRBJ1-5, with D maybe TRBD1 (5 bases). Germline V gene lookup returns CDR1 MNHEY and CDR2 SMNVEV (reference sequence). V shed 5 bases and J shed 1 base, with 12 bases lying between them. There are 15 residues in the CDR3. CDR3 nucleotide sequence: TGTGCCAGCAGTCCTGGGGGGGGGAGCAATCAGCCCCAGCATTTT. As protein: CASSPGGGSNQPQHF.

The gene calls are TRBV18 and TRBJ1-1; TRBD1 matches 10 bases. The CDR3 sequence is 16 residues long. V was clipped by 1 base and J by 4 bases; unmatched bases: 6. In germline, CDR1 is KGHSH, CDR2 LQKENI. The chain's CDR3 is CASSPQGTGVGTEAFF. The DNA of the CDR3 is TGTGCCAGCTCACCACAGGGGACAGGGGTTGGCACTGAAGCTTTCTTT. The full variable domain, with the rest looked up from reference TRBV18 and TRBJ1-1, is NAGVMQNPRHLVRRRGQEARLRCSPMKGHSHVYWYRQLPEEGLKFMVYLQKENIIDESGMPKERFSAEFPKEGPSILRIQQVVRGDSAAYFCASSPQGTGVGTEAFFGQGTRLTVV.

The CDR3 bases are TGCGCCAGCAGCCTGGTGGGGAGCGGGAGCCTCAACACCGGGGAGCTGTTTTTT. It encodes CASSLVGSGSLNTGELFF. This chain joins TRBV5-1 and TRBJ2-2, with 8 bases fitting TRBD2. From germline, CDR1 is SGHRS and CDR2 YFSETQ. The CDR3 has 18 residues. The V gene end was trimmed by 4 bases and the J gene end by 2 bases; junction bases not matched to a gene: 13.

V is TRBV4-3 and J is TRBJ2-1; 14 bases agree with TRBD2. V gave up 3 bases and J gave up 9 bases; unmatched junction bases: 7. Germline V gene data show CDR1 as LGHNA and CDR2 as YSLEER. CDR3 length: 16 residues. The CDR3 protein is CASSQAGLAGGGEQFF. The CDR3 bases are TGCGCCAGCAGCCAGGCTGGACTAGCGGGAGGTGGTGAGCAGTTCTTC.

In its sample, this clone was seen once. The chain uses TRBV12-5 and TRBJ2-2; possible D gene TRBD1, 6 bases. In germline, CDR1 is LGHNT, CDR2 FRNRAP. The CDR3 length is 14 residues. Trimming removed 6 bases from V and 5 bases from J, with 13 bases in between. The CDR3 DNA sequence: TGTGCTAGTGGCCGGGACACAGTAACCGGGGAGCTGTTTTTT. Protein sequence: CASGRDTVTGELFF.

This clone was detected only once. The chain couples TRBV27 to TRBJ2-7; perhaps TRBD2 as D (6 bases). Trimming took 3 bases from V and 0 from J, leaving 6 bases between them. Germline V gene lookup returns CDR1 MNHEY and CDR2 SMNVEV (reference sequence). The CDR3 spans 13 residues. Written as DNA, the CDR3 is TGTGCCAGCAGTTTGACTAGCTCCTACGAGCAGTACTTC. Translating gives CASSLTSSYEQYF.

The gene calls are TRBV19 and TRBJ2-1; 8 nucleotides align to TRBD2. V shed 3 bases and J 10 bases; nucleotides not matched to a gene: 8. Per germline, CDR1 LNHDA and CDR2 SQIVND (reference sequence). CDR3 length: 14 residues. Here the CDR3 reads CASSISGGAWEQFF. CDR3 bases: TGTGCCAGTAGTATTTCGGGGGGGGCTTGGGAGCAGTTCTTC.

Written as DNA, the CDR3 is TGCAGCGTCCAGCGATTCACCGGGGAGCTGTTTTTT. Translating it yields CSVQRFTGELFF. The chain combines TRBV29-1 with TRBJ2-2; D is uncertain. The germline V gene encodes CDR1 SQVTM and CDR2 ANQGSEA. Trimming removed 6 bases from V and 4 bases from J, with 9 bases in between. This CDR3 region has 12 residues.